Listed below are T cell receptor beta chains from one sample, sequenced in a study of regulatory T cells in long-lasting Graves disease. TCRdb re-analysed the multiplex PCR reads in MiXCR, keeping a single row per CDR3 protein. The sample consists of more than 300,000 distinct CDR3 sequences, roughly 12% of them appearing once. This sample also belongs to another study, concerning T cells in Graves' hyperthyroidism and ophthalmopathy.

The material was peripheral blood mononuclear cells (PBMCs), obtained at new diagnosis, from a patient treated with antithyroid drugs. Every receptor here comes from a woman aged 18-29 years with Graves disease. The CDR3 runs from the conserved cysteine through the conserved F or W.

V,CDR3
TRBV6-1,CASSEGPGTGLLRNTIYF
TRBV19,CATKLAGVRNEQFF
TRBV6-1,CASNPGSYTIYF
TRBV2,CASSEPSGNYEQYF
TRBV2,CASRTRGDYEQYF
TRBV28,CASSLVAGVNTGAFF
TRBV20-1,CSATTAGGALRNEQFF
TRBV2,CASTGQLVGEKLFF
TRBV7-8,CASSLGREETAGVTQYF
TRBV7-3,CASSSSGLTEAFF
TRBV9,CASSVGSEQFF
TRBV24-1,CATSLQGFDEQFF
TRBV24-1,CATSDLVQGAYEQYF
TRBV7-2,CASSFVPGPSTDTQYF
TRBV7-3,CASSPLGPPADTQYF
TRBV6-2/TRBV6-3,CASSFTTSGSKGEQFF
TRBV7-9,CASSLGPGRGREQYF
TRBV19,CASSIRVGTDTQYF
TRBV10-3,CAISESIPDLRGANTGELFF
TRBV7-9,CASSYRLTSEETQYF
TRBV7-9,CASSLPPDRENTEAFF
TRBV13,CASSPRDSGRNEQFF
TRBV20-1,CSAKRPNTGELFF
TRBV5-1,CASQRRFPGGGLQETQYF
TRBV29-1,CSVEDQGWNSPLHF
TRBV7-9,CASSPRGANEKLFF
TRBV27,CAGRTWSTGTGDQPQHF
TRBV28,CASRPGQPNQPQHF